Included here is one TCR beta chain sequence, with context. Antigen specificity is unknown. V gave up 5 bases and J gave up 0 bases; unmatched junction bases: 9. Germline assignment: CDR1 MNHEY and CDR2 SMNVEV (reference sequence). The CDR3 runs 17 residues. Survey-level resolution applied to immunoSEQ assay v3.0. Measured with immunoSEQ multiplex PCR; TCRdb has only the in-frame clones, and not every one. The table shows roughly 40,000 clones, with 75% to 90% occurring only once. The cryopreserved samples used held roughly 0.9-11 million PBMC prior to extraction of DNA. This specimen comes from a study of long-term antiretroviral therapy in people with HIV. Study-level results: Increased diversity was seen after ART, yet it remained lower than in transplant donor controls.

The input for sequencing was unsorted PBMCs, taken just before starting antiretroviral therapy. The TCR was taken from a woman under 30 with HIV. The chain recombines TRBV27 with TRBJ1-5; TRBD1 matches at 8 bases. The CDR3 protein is CASSTQGQGHSNQPQHF. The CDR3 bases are TGTGCCAGCAGTACTCAAGGACAGGGTCATAGCAATCAGCCCCAGCATTTT.